These T cell receptor beta chains were read from a single sample in a study of T cells after yellow fever vaccination. TCRdb itself ran the 5' RACE reads through MiXCR, one entry per CDR3 protein. The profile shows roughly 170,000 distinct CDR3 sequences, roughly 6.2% of them singletons. The specimen was CD4+ T cells sorted from PBMCs, collected on the day of the first yellow fever vaccination. The receptor set was obtained from a man aged 18 to 30 who received the YFV17D yellow fever vaccine. Both conserved end residues are part of each CDR3. Each record gives: D gene, J gene, V gene, clone size, CDR3 protein, CDR3 DNA. A D gene is named only where the DNA matches it firmly. Size values are once, few and many counts, or a class for expanded clones, and some rows have none.

d_call: -
j_call: TRBJ2-7
v_call: TRBV7-9
clone_size: few
cdr3_aa: CASSETGFSYEQYF
cdr3_nt: TGTGCCAGCAGCGAAACAGGGTTTTCCTACGAGCAGTACTTC

d_call: -
j_call: TRBJ2-2
v_call: TRBV18
clone_size: few
cdr3_aa: CASPPIYSYANTGELFF
cdr3_nt: TGTGCCAGCCCCCCGATATACAGCTACGCGAACACCGGGGAGCTGTTTTTT

d_call: -
j_call: TRBJ1-4
v_call: TRBV28
clone_size: many
cdr3_aa: CASSAVVGPNEKLFF
cdr3_nt: TGTGCCAGCAGTGCCGTGGTGGGTCCCAATGAAAAACTGTTTTTT

d_call: -
j_call: TRBJ1-1
v_call: TRBV6-2/TRBV6-3
clone_size: -
cdr3_aa: CASSYLKGRTAEAFF
cdr3_nt: TGTGCCAGCAGTTACCTGAAAGGGAGAACGGCTGAAGCTTTCTTT

d_call: -
j_call: TRBJ2-2
v_call: TRBV7-2
clone_size: many
cdr3_aa: CASSDGGRGTGELFF
cdr3_nt: TGTGCCAGCAGCGATGGGGGGCGTGGCACCGGGGAGCTGTTTTTT

d_call: -
j_call: TRBJ1-6
v_call: TRBV11-2
clone_size: few
cdr3_aa: CASSLPSLMNNSPLHF
cdr3_nt: TGTGCCAGCAGCTTACCCAGCCTAATGAATAATTCACCCCTCCACTTT

d_call: TRBD1
j_call: TRBJ2-7
v_call: TRBV6-2/TRBV6-3
clone_size: many
cdr3_aa: CASTRTGLHEQYF
cdr3_nt: TGTGCCAGCACCAGGACAGGGCTCCACGAGCAGTACTTC

d_call: TRBD1
j_call: TRBJ2-6
v_call: TRBV5-1
clone_size: many
cdr3_aa: CASSAGYVLQGPPRFGVLTF
cdr3_nt: TGCGCCAGCAGCGCCGGATATGTCCTACAGGGGCCCCCGAGGTTCGGCGTCCTGACTTTC

d_call: -
j_call: TRBJ2-5
v_call: TRBV15
clone_size: -
cdr3_aa: CATSRDVPKYF
cdr3_nt: TGTGCCACCAGCAGAGACGTCCCGAAGTACTTC

d_call: -
j_call: TRBJ1-1
v_call: TRBV7-2
clone_size: many
cdr3_aa: CASSLMQTQNTEAFF
cdr3_nt: TGTGCCAGCAGCTTAATGCAGACCCAGAACACTGAAGCTTTCTTT

d_call: TRBD1
j_call: TRBJ1-6
v_call: TRBV5-1
clone_size: many
cdr3_aa: CASSLQALTGTGTNSPLHF
cdr3_nt: TGCGCCAGCAGCTTGCAGGCCCTTACCGGGACAGGGACCAATTCACCCCTCCACTTT

d_call: -
j_call: TRBJ1-4
v_call: TRBV7-9
clone_size: many
cdr3_aa: CASSTRPTTNEKLFF
cdr3_nt: TGTGCCAGCAGCACACGACCGACAACTAATGAAAAACTGTTTTTT

d_call: -
j_call: TRBJ2-5
v_call: TRBV11-2
clone_size: few
cdr3_aa: CASSLSAKETQYF
cdr3_nt: TGTGCCAGCAGCTTAAGCGCGAAAGAGACCCAGTACTTC

d_call: -
j_call: TRBJ1-3
v_call: TRBV11-2
clone_size: -
cdr3_aa: CASSLAATGSENTIYF
cdr3_nt: TGTGCCAGCAGCTTAGCTGCGACAGGCTCTGAAAACACCATATATTTT

d_call: -
j_call: TRBJ2-3
v_call: TRBV7-2
clone_size: few
cdr3_aa: CASNPRGGNTDTQYF
cdr3_nt: TGTGCCAGCAACCCGAGGGGGGGAAACACAGATACGCAGTATTTT

d_call: -
j_call: TRBJ2-1
v_call: TRBV9
clone_size: many
cdr3_aa: CASSVGSGGEQFF
cdr3_nt: TGTGCCAGCAGCGTAGGGTCAGGAGGTGAGCAGTTCTTC

d_call: -
j_call: TRBJ2-3
v_call: TRBV10-3
clone_size: few
cdr3_aa: CALRGGGADTQYF
cdr3_nt: TGTGCCCTCCGCGGGGGCGGCGCAGATACGCAGTATTTT

d_call: -
j_call: TRBJ1-2
v_call: TRBV4-1
clone_size: many
cdr3_aa: CASSQDRGVGYGYTF
cdr3_nt: TGCGCCAGCAGCCAAGATCGCGGGGTAGGCTATGGCTACACCTTC

d_call: -
j_call: TRBJ2-6
v_call: TRBV20-1
clone_size: -
cdr3_aa: CSARDPAGAGANVLTF
cdr3_nt: TGCAGTGCTAGAGATCCCGCGGGGGCCGGGGCCAACGTCCTGACTTTC

d_call: -
j_call: TRBJ1-1
v_call: TRBV5-1
clone_size: -
cdr3_aa: CASSLVRGGTEAFF
cdr3_nt: TGCGCCAGCAGCTTGGTCAGGGGCGGGACTGAAGCTTTCTTT

d_call: TRBD1
j_call: TRBJ2-3
v_call: TRBV15
clone_size: many
cdr3_aa: CATSLRGPDTQYF
cdr3_nt: TGTGCCACCAGTTTAAGGGGGCCAGATACGCAGTATTTT

d_call: -
j_call: TRBJ2-5
v_call: TRBV24-1
clone_size: few
cdr3_aa: CATSEQETQYF
cdr3_nt: TGTGCCACCAGTGAGCAAGAGACCCAGTACTTC

d_call: TRBD1
j_call: TRBJ2-3
v_call: TRBV10-3
clone_size: few
cdr3_aa: CAISRQGMADTQYF
cdr3_nt: TGTGCCATCAGCCGACAGGGGATGGCAGATACGCAGTATTTT

d_call: -
j_call: TRBJ2-3
v_call: TRBV20-1
clone_size: many
cdr3_aa: CSAVGLDTQYF
cdr3_nt: TGCAGTGCCGTAGGCCTAGATACGCAGTATTTT

d_call: -
j_call: TRBJ1-5
v_call: TRBV7-9
clone_size: -
cdr3_aa: CASNDGLDQPQHF
cdr3_nt: TGTGCCAGCAACGACGGGCTCGATCAGCCCCAGCATTTT

d_call: -
j_call: TRBJ1-4
v_call: TRBV30
clone_size: many
cdr3_aa: CAWSVPGQPEKLFF
cdr3_nt: TGTGCCTGGAGTGTCCCGGGCCAGCCTGAAAAACTGTTTTTT

d_call: TRBD1
j_call: TRBJ1-2
v_call: TRBV30
clone_size: many
cdr3_aa: CAWVGQGGGYTF
cdr3_nt: TGTGCCTGGGTAGGACAGGGCGGGGGCTACACCTTC

d_call: TRBD1
j_call: TRBJ2-5
v_call: TRBV7-2
clone_size: few
cdr3_aa: CASSYDSTGGWETQYF
cdr3_nt: TGTGCCAGCAGTTATGACTCGACAGGGGGCTGGGAGACCCAGTACTTC

d_call: TRBD1
j_call: TRBJ1-6
v_call: TRBV4-3
clone_size: -
cdr3_aa: CASSQGTGVNSPLHF
cdr3_nt: TGCGCCAGCAGCCAAGGGACAGGGGTGAATTCACCCCTCCACTTT

d_call: TRBD1
j_call: TRBJ2-3
v_call: TRBV30
clone_size: few
cdr3_aa: CAWSDGQGGTDTQYF
cdr3_nt: TGTGCCTGGAGTGATGGACAGGGGGGAACAGATACGCAGTATTTT

d_call: -
j_call: TRBJ2-3
v_call: TRBV19
clone_size: many
cdr3_aa: CASRVAGSDTQYF
cdr3_nt: TGTGCCAGTAGGGTGGCGGGGTCAGATACGCAGTATTTT

d_call: TRBD1
j_call: TRBJ2-1
v_call: TRBV12-3/TRBV12-4
clone_size: -
cdr3_aa: CASSRLVTGPSYNEQFF
cdr3_nt: TGTGCCAGCAGTCGTTTGGTGACAGGGCCCTCCTACAATGAGCAGTTCTTC

d_call: -
j_call: TRBJ1-1
v_call: TRBV7-2
clone_size: -
cdr3_aa: CASSPGGGRWTEAFF
cdr3_nt: TGTGCCAGCAGCCCTGGGGGGGGGCGATGGACTGAAGCTTTCTTT

d_call: -
j_call: TRBJ1-2
v_call: TRBV6-2/TRBV6-3
clone_size: -
cdr3_aa: CASSEGVGEGYTF
cdr3_nt: TGTGCCAGCAGCGAGGGGGTCGGCGAGGGCTACACCTTC

d_call: -
j_call: TRBJ1-3
v_call: TRBV10-3
clone_size: -
cdr3_aa: CAISESKVGIGNTIYF
cdr3_nt: TGTGCCATCAGTGAGTCGAAGGTCGGCATTGGAAACACCATATATTTT

d_call: -
j_call: TRBJ1-5
v_call: TRBV7-9
clone_size: -
cdr3_aa: CATTGDGNQPQHF
cdr3_nt: TGTGCCACGACGGGGGACGGCAATCAGCCCCAGCATTTT

d_call: -
j_call: TRBJ1-1
v_call: TRBV7-9
clone_size: many
cdr3_aa: CASSLRLNTEAFF
cdr3_nt: TGTGCCAGCAGCTTACGTTTGAACACTGAAGCTTTCTTT

d_call: TRBD1
j_call: TRBJ1-6
v_call: TRBV5-1
clone_size: few
cdr3_aa: CASSPKDRVGNSPLHF
cdr3_nt: TGCGCCAGCAGCCCCAAGGACAGGGTGGGTAATTCACCCCTCCACTTT

d_call: TRBD1
j_call: TRBJ1-5
v_call: TRBV18
clone_size: few
cdr3_aa: CASSPTGLGNQPQHF
cdr3_nt: TGTGCCAGCTCACCGACAGGGTTGGGCAATCAGCCCCAGCATTTT

d_call: -
j_call: TRBJ2-5
v_call: TRBV9
clone_size: -
cdr3_aa: CASSVGAVNETQYF
cdr3_nt: TGTGCCAGCAGCGTAGGGGCAGTGAATGAGACCCAGTACTTC

d_call: TRBD2
j_call: TRBJ2-1
v_call: TRBV7-2
clone_size: -
cdr3_aa: CASSLVTSGVYNEQFF
cdr3_nt: TGTGCCAGCAGCTTAGTGACGAGCGGGGTTTACAATGAGCAGTTCTTC

d_call: -
j_call: TRBJ2-5
v_call: TRBV6-5
clone_size: once
cdr3_aa: CASSSTARGETQYF
cdr3_nt: TGTGCCAGCAGTTCCACCGCCCGGGGGGAGACCCAGTACTTC

d_call: -
j_call: TRBJ1-5
v_call: TRBV5-1
clone_size: many
cdr3_aa: CASSLAGQDQPQHF
cdr3_nt: TGCGCCAGCAGCCTGGCGGGACAAGATCAGCCCCAGCATTTT

d_call: -
j_call: TRBJ1-6
v_call: TRBV3-1
clone_size: many
cdr3_aa: CASSLGRSGPLHF
cdr3_nt: TGTGCCAGCAGCCTGGGACGTTCGGGGCCCCTCCACTTT

d_call: TRBD2
j_call: TRBJ2-3
v_call: TRBV7-2
clone_size: many
cdr3_aa: CASSLGSGGVTDTQYF
cdr3_nt: TGTGCCAGCAGCTTAGGAAGCGGGGGGGTCACAGATACGCAGTATTTT

d_call: TRBD2
j_call: TRBJ2-1
v_call: TRBV10-3
clone_size: -
cdr3_aa: CAISESEGVRGGTYNEQFF
cdr3_nt: TGTGCCATCAGTGAGTCGGAAGGCGTTCGGGGGGGTACCTACAATGAGCAGTTCTTC

d_call: -
j_call: TRBJ2-5
v_call: TRBV12-3/TRBV12-4
clone_size: many
cdr3_aa: CASRAYRVETQYF
cdr3_nt: TGTGCCAGCAGAGCTTACAGGGTTGAGACCCAGTACTTC